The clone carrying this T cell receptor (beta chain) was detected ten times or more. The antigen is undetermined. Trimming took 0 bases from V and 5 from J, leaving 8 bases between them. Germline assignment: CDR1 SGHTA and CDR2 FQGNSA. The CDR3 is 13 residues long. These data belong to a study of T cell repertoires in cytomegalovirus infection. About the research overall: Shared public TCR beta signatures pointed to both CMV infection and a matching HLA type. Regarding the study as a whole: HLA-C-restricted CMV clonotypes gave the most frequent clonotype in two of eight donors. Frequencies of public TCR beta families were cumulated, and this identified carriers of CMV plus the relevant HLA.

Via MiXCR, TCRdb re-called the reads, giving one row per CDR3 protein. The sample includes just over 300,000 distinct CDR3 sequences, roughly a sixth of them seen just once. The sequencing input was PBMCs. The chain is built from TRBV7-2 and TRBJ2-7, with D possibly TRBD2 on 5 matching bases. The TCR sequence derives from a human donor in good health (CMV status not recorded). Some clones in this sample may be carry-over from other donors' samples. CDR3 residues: CASSLASGDEQYF. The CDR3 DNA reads TGTGCCAGCAGCTTAGCATCCGGGGACGAGCAGTACTTC.